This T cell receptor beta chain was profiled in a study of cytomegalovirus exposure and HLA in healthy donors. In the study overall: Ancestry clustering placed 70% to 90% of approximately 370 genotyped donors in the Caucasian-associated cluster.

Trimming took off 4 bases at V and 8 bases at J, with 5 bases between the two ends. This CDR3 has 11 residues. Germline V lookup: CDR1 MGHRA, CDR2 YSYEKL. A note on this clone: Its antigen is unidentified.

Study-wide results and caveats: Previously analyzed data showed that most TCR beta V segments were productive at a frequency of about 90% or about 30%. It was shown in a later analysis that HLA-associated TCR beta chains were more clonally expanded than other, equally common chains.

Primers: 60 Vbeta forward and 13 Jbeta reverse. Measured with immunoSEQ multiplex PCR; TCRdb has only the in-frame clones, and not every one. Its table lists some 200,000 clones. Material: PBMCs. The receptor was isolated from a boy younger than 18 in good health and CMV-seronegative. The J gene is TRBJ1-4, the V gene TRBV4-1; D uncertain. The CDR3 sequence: CASSLLEKLFF. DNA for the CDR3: TGCGCCAGCAGCCTCTTGGAAAAACTGTTTTTT.